A selection of T cell receptor beta chains follows, all from one sample in a study of blood T cell repertoires in COVID-19. Profiled with immunoSEQ multiplex PCR; TCRdb holds only in-frame clones, not every one. Here the sample spans a few hundred thousand clones, about 90% being singletons. The sample taken for sequencing was peripheral blood. The receptors here all came from a young woman with COVID-19, enrolled during active disease. Both conserved end residues are part of each CDR3. The D gene is left open where the match is weak. Some rows have no size entry. The others give once, few or many, or a class for an expanded clone.

TRBJ1-2	NA	14	NA	TRBV14	CASSLRDSKVGYTF	TGTGCCAGCAGCCTCCGGGACTCAAAGGTTGGCTACACCTTC
TRBJ2-7	TRBD2	15	once	TRBV5-6	CASSLGLAGTWEQYF	TGTGCCAGCAGCTTGGGACTAGCGGGGACTTGGGAGCAGTACTTC
TRBJ1-2	NA	15	NA	TRBV6-5	CASSYSMRNFYGYTF	TGTGCCAGCAGTTACTCGATGCGGAACTTCTATGGCTACACCTTC
TRBJ1-1	TRBD1	16	NA	TRBV9	CASSTWKDRGYTEAFF	TGTGCCAGCAGCACGTGGAAGGACAGGGGGTACACTGAAGCTTTCTTT
TRBJ2-7	NA	14	NA	TRBV27	CASSGRTAPYEQYF	TGTGCCAGCAGTGGTCGGACAGCACCCTACGAGCAGTACTTC
TRBJ1-2	NA	16	once	TRBV7-9	CASGEIQESSGYGYTF	TGTGCCAGCGGAGAAATACAGGAATCAAGTGGCTATGGCTACACCTTC
TRBJ2-1	TRBD2	16	NA	TRBV5-1	CASSLAISGSIDEQFF	TGCGCCAGCAGCTTGGCCATTAGCGGGAGTATCGATGAGCAGTTCTTC
TRBJ2-2	TRBD1	17	NA	TRBV7-8	CASSPRQGEAPTGELFF	TGTGCCAGCAGCCCGAGACAGGGGGAAGCTCCCACCGGGGAGCTGTTTTTT
TRBJ1-1	NA	14	NA	TRBV5-4	CASRENRENTEAFF	TGTGCCAGCAGGGAGAACAGGGAGAACACTGAAGCTTTCTTT
TRBJ2-5	TRBD2	14	NA	TRBV19	CASSIAGGPETQYF	TGTGCCAGTAGTATAGCGGGGGGGCCAGAGACCCAGTACTTC
TRBJ1-1	NA	13	NA	TRBV7-2	CASSLAEDTEAFF	TGTGCCAGCAGCTTAGCGGAGGACACTGAAGCTTTCTTT
TRBJ2-3	TRBD1	15	NA	TRBV2	CASSSLGQGADTQYF	TGTGCCAGCAGCTCTCTTGGACAGGGGGCAGATACGCAGTATTTT
TRBJ1-1	NA	13	NA	TRBV19	CASSIAPFVEAFF	TGTGCCAGTAGTATAGCCCCTTTTGTAGAAGCTTTCTTT
TRBJ2-3	TRBD2	15	NA	TRBV6-5	CASSLREAGTDTQYF	TGTGCCAGCAGCCTACGGGAGGCAGGGACAGATACGCAGTATTTT
TRBJ2-7	NA	15	NA	TRBV7-9	CASSLGGVSSYEQYF	TGTGCCAGCAGCTTAGGCGGGGTTAGCTCCTACGAGCAGTACTTC
TRBJ2-1	TRBD1	11	NA	TRBV19	CASSSTGVEFF	TGTGCCAGTAGTTCGACAGGGGTTGAGTTCTTC
TRBJ1-6	TRBD1	16	NA	TRBV10-3	CAISETGETYNSPLHF	TGTGCCATCAGTGAGACAGGGGAGACCTATAATTCACCCCTCCACTTT
TRBJ1-1	NA	14	NA	TRBV2	CASSPPDKTGEAFF	TGTGCCAGCAGTCCCCCCGACAAAACAGGTGAAGCTTTCTTT
TRBJ2-7	NA	13	NA	TRBV6-5	CASNRGQTYEQYF	TGTGCCAGCAACAGAGGACAGACCTACGAGCAGTACTTC
TRBJ2-1	TRBD1	15	NA	TRBV27	CASSQGQLTYNEQFF	TGTGCCAGCAGTCAGGGACAGCTCACCTACAATGAGCAGTTCTTC
TRBJ2-3	NA	16	NA	TRBV24-1	CATSDTTRAVTDTQYF	TGTGCCACCAGTGATACTACTAGAGCCGTCACAGATACGCAGTATTTT
TRBJ2-1	NA	15	NA	TRBV18	CASSPDQQIPNEQFF	TGTGCCAGCTCACCAGACCAACAGATTCCCAATGAGCAGTTCTTC
TRBJ2-5	TRBD2	15	NA	TRBV7-9	CASSFSSGTQETQYF	TGTGCCAGCAGCTTTTCTAGCGGGACCCAAGAGACCCAGTACTTC
TRBJ1-6	NA	14	once	TRBV4-3	CASSQASGRSPLHF	TGCGCCAGCAGCCAAGCGTCGGGAAGATCACCCCTCCACTTT
TRBJ2-1	NA	13	NA	TRBV5-6	CASSLHRANEQFF	TGTGCCAGCAGCCTGCACAGGGCGAATGAGCAGTTCTTC
TRBJ2-1	NA	18	NA	TRBV5-1	CASSPNGGLADSYNEQFF	TGCGCCAGCAGCCCTAACGGGGGGCTAGCGGACTCCTACAATGAGCAGTTCTTC
TRBJ2-3	NA	13	NA	TRBV7-2	CASSFGSTDTQYF	TGTGCCAGCAGCTTCGGGTCCACAGATACGCAGTATTTT
TRBJ2-2	TRBD2	16	NA	TRBV7-2	CASGGLAFSDTGELFF	TGTGCCAGCGGGGGACTAGCATTTTCGGACACCGGGGAGCTGTTTTTT